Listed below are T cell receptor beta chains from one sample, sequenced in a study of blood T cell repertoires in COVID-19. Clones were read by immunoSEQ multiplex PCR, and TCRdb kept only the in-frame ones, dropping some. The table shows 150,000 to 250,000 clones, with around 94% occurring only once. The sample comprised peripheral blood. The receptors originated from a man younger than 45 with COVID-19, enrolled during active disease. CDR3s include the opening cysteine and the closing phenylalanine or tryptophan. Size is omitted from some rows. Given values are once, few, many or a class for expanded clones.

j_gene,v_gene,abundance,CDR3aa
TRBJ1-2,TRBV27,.,CASSLSGQYYGYTF
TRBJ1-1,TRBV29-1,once,CSVRGTENTEAFF
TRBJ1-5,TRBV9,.,CASSEGSALQPQHF
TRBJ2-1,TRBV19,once,CASSIIAGLNNEQFF
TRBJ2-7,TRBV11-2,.,CASSLDPSGAIEQYF
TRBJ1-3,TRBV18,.,CASSPTGTGIGNTIYF
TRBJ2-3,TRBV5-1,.,CASSLSGGGTDTQYF
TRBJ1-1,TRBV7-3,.,CASSQTGNTEAFF
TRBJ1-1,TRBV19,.,CASSIPGRYTEAFF
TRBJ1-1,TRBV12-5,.,CASGLAPGDRVSSTEAFF
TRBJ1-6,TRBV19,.,CASSETGGNSPLHF
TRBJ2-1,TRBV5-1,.,CASSLRPGLALPNEQFF
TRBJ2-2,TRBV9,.,CASSVASGGAGELFF
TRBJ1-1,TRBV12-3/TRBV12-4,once,CASSLGGITEAFF
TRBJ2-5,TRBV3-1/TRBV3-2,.,CASSQTGQGPFKETQYF
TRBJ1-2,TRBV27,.,CASSLHRDYGYTF
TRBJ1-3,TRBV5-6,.,CASKLWSGTGNTIYF
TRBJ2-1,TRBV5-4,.,CASSSTGSSYNEQFF
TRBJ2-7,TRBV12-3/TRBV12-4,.,CASSLGSYEQYF
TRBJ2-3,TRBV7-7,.,CASSPYGGRSTDTQYF
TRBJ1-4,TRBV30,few,CAWSVLGASGEKLFF
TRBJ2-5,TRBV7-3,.,CASSLTSDTEETQYF
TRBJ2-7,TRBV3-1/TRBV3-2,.,CASSPRGWVRGDEQYF
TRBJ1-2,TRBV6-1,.,CASSETTPYGYTF
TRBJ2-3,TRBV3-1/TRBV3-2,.,CASSQAGTDTQYF
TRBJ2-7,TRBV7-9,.,CASSLPDRGDQYF
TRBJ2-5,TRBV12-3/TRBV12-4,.,CASTGGYQETQYF
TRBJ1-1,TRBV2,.,CASSVQGDTEAFF
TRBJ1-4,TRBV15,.,CATSRDPAAVNEKLFF
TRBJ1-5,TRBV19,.,CASSLDREQPQHF
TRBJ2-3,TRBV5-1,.,CASSLDSTSTDTQYF
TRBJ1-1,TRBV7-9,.,CASSLEMGATEAFF
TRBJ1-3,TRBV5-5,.,CASSSGTLSSGNTIYF
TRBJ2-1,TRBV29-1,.,CSVRTGGFYNEQFF
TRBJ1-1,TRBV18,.,CASSPLAGFENTEAFF
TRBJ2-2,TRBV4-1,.,CASSQSPGQATGELFF
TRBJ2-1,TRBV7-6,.,CASSLGGLGYNEQFF
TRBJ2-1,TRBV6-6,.,CASSPGGALYNEQFF
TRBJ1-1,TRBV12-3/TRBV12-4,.,CASSTSMNTEAFF
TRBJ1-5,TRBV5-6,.,CASSLGTGGAPNQPQHF
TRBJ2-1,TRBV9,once,CASSVAAGGPINEQFF
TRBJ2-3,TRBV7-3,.,CASSSPGLAGGRLTDTQYF
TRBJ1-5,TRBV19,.,CASSPRGNQPQHF
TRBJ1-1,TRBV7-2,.,CASSPRANGEAFF